The rows below give T cell receptor beta chains drawn from one sample of a study of cytomegalovirus exposure and HLA in healthy donors. Measured with immunoSEQ multiplex PCR; TCRdb has only the in-frame clones, and not every one. The sample has about 130,000 clones; more than 80% are singletons. The sample comprised PBMCs. These receptors were collected from a woman between 35 and 50 years old in good health and CMV-seropositive. Both conserved end residues are part of each CDR3. A D gene is named only where the DNA matches it firmly. The size of a clone is reported for some rows only, either as once, few or many, or as a class for expanded clones.

V	J	D	size	CDR3	DNA
TRBV20-1	TRBJ1-1	.	.	CSAVARVEAFF	TGCAGTGCTGTCGCCCGGGTTGAAGCTTTCTTT
TRBV29-1	TRBJ2-7	.	.	CSVETSQTYEQYF	TGCAGCGTTGAAACGTCACAGACCTACGAGCAGTACTTC
TRBV5-1	TRBJ1-6	.	.	CASTREGSSSPNSPLHF	TGCGCCAGCACCAGGGAGGGGAGCTCCTCTCCCAATTCACCCCTCCACTTT
TRBV7-3	TRBJ1-2	TRBD1	.	CASSFGQGGVYGYTF	TGTGCCAGCAGCTTCGGACAGGGAGGGGTCTATGGCTACACCTTC
TRBV29-1	TRBJ1-1	.	.	CSVEVTENTEAFF	TGCAGCGTTGAGGTTACAGAGAACACTGAAGCTTTCTTT
TRBV28	TRBJ2-6	.	.	CASSDQGGANVLTF	TGTGCCAGCAGCGATCAGGGGGGGGCCAACGTCCTGACTTTC
TRBV2	TRBJ1-3	.	few	CASTISGNTIYF	TGTGCCAGCACAATCTCTGGAAACACCATATATTTT
TRBV5-1	TRBJ1-1	.	.	CASSPTTSTMNTEAFF	TGCGCCAGCAGCCCGACGACAAGTACCATGAACACTGAAGCTTTCTTT
TRBV21-1	TRBJ1-2	.	.	CASSKGTDRNFNYGYTF	TGTGCCAGCAGCAAAGGAACCGACAGAAACTTCAACTATGGCTACACCTTC
TRBV18	TRBJ2-2	TRBD2	once	CASSRKGLAGGPPNTGELFF	TGTGCCAGCTCACGAAAGGGACTAGCGGGGGGCCCTCCGAACACCGGGGAGCTGTTTTTT
TRBV29-1	TRBJ1-5	.	once	CSVVPRGDQPQHF	TGCAGCGTTGTGCCCAGGGGCGATCAGCCCCAGCATTTT
TRBV5-6	TRBJ1-1	.	once	CASSPEWGRDNTEAFF	TGTGCCAGCAGCCCAGAATGGGGTCGGGATAACACTGAAGCTTTCTTT
TRBV5-1	TRBJ1-5	.	once	CASSLNGGSNQPQHF	TGCGCCAGCAGCTTGAACGGGGGGAGCAATCAGCCCCAGCATTTT
TRBV7-6	TRBJ1-2	TRBD1	.	CASSSRTGAIGGYTF	TGTGCCAGCAGCTCACGGACAGGGGCGATAGGTGGCTACACCTTC
TRBV29-1	TRBJ2-7	TRBD2	.	CSVERGTSGSYEQYF	TGCAGCGTGGAAAGAGGGACTAGCGGTTCCTACGAGCAGTACTTC
TRBV9	TRBJ2-7	TRBD1	.	CASSITGQVSYEQYF	TGTGCCAGCAGCATAACCGGACAGGTCTCCTACGAGCAGTACTTC
TRBV18	TRBJ2-3	TRBD2	.	CASSPRTSGPDPDTQYF	TGTGCCAGCTCACCGCGTACTAGCGGACCCGACCCAGATACGCAGTATTTT
TRBV11-2	TRBJ2-7	TRBD1	.	CASSEGQSREQYF	TGTGCCAGCAGCGAGGGACAGAGTCGGGAGCAGTACTTC
TRBV15	TRBJ1-1	TRBD1	.	CATSPDPGTGNREAFF	TGTGCCACCAGCCCGGACCCCGGGACAGGGAATCGTGAAGCTTTCTTT
TRBV9	TRBJ2-1	.	.	CASSVGGQSYNEQFF	TGTGCCAGCAGCGTAGGCGGACAGTCCTACAATGAGCAGTTCTTC
TRBV4-1	TRBJ2-3	TRBD2	.	CASSQGQGLAGGTQYF	TGCGCCAGCAGCCAAGGGCAGGGACTAGCCGGGGGTACGCAGTATTTT
TRBV7-2	TRBJ2-3	TRBD2	.	CASTRTSGSLRVTDTQYF	TGTGCCAGCACCCGGACTAGCGGGAGTCTCCGGGTCACAGATACGCAGTATTTT